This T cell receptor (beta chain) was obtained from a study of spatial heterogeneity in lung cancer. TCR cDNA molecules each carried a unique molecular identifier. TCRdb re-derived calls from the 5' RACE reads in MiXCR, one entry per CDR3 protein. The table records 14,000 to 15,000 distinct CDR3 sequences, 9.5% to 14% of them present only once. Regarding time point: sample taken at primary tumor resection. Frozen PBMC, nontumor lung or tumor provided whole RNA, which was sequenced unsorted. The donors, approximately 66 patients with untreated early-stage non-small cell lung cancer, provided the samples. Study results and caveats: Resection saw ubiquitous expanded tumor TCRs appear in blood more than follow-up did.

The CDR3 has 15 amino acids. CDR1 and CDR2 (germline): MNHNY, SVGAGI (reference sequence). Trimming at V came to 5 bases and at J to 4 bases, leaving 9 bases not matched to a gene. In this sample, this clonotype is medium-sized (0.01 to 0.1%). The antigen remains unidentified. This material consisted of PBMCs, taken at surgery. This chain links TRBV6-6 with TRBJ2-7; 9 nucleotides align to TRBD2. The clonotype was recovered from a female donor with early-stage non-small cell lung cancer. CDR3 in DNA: TGTGCCAGCAGTCCCACGGCTAGCGGGGCGTACGAGCAGTACTTC. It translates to CASSPTASGAYEQYF.